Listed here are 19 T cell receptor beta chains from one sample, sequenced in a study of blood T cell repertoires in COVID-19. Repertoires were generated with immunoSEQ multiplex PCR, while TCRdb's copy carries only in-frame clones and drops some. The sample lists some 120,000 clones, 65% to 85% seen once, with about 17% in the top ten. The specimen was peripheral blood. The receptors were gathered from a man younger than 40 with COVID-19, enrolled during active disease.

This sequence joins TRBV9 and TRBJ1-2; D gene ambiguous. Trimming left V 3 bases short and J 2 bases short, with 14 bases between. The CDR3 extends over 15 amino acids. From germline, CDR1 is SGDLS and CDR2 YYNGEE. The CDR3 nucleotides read TGTGCCAGCAGCGCCTGGACGGGCGGGAACTATGGCTACACCTTC. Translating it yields CASSAWTGGNYGYTF. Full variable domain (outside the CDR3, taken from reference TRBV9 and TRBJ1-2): DSGVTQTPKHLITATGQRVTLRCSPRSGDLSVYWYQQSLDQGLQFLIQYYNGEERAKGNILERFSAQQFPDLHSELNLSSLELGDSALYFCASSAWTGGNYGYTFGSGTRLTVV.

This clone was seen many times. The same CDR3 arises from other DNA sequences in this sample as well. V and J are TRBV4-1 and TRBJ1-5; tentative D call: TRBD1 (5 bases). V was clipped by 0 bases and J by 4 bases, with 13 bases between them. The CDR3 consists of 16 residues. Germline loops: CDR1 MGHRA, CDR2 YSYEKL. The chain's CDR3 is CASSQDGGLGNQPQHF. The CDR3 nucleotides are TGCGCCAGCAGCCAAGATGGGGGGTTGGGGAATCAGCCCCAGCATTTT.

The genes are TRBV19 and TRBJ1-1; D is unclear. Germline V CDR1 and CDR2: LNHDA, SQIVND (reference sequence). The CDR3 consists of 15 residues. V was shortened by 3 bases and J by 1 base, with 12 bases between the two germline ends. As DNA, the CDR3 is TGTGCCAGTAGTATCAGTGGCTCCCCGAACACTGAAGCTTTCTTT. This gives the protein CASSISGSPNTEAFF.

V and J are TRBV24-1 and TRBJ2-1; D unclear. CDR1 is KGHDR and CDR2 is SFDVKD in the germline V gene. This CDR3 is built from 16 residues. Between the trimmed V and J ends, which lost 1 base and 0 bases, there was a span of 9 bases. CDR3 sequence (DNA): TGTGCCACCAGTGATTTTCGGTTAAGCTCCTACAATGAGCAGTTCTTC. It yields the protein CATSDFRLSSYNEQFF.

The CDR3 loop reads CASSLKGVVGGYTF. The CDR3 DNA is TGTGCCAGCAGTTTGAAAGGGGTCGTCGGTGGCTACACCTTC. This sequence joins TRBV27 and TRBJ1-2, with a weak D call TRBD1 (5 bases). V was pared by 3 bases and J by 7 bases, with 15 bases between. This CDR3 region has 14 residues. CDR1 MNHEY and CDR2 SMNVEV come from the germline V gene (reference sequence).

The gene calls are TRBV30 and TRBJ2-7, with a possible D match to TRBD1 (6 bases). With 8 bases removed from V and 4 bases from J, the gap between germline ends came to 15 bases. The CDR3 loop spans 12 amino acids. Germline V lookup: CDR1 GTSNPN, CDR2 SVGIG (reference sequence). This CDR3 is CAGGRDTYEQYF. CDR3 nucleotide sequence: TGTGCCGGGGGCAGGGATACTTACGAGCAGTACTTC.

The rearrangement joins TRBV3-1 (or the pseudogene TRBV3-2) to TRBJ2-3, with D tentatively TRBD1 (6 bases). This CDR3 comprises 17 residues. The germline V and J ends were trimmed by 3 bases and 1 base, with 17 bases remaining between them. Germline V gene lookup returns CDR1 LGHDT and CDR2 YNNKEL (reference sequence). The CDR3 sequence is CASSHHPLQGRTDTQYF. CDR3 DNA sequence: TGTGCCAGCAGCCACCACCCCTTACAGGGTCGCACAGATACGCAGTATTTT.

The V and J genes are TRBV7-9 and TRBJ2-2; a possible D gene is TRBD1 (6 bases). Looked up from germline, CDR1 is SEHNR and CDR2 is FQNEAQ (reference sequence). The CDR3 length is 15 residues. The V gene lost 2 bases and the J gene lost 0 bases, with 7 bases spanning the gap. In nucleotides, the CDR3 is TGTGCCAGCAGCTTAAGACAGGCGAACACCGGGGAGCTGTTTTTT. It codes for CASSLRQANTGELFF.

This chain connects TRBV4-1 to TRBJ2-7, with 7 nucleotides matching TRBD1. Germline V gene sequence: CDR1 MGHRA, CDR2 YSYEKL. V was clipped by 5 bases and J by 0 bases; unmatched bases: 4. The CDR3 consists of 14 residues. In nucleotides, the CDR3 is TGCGCCAGCAGCACCCGGGACAGCTCCTACGAGCAGTACTTC. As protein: CASSTRDSSYEQYF.

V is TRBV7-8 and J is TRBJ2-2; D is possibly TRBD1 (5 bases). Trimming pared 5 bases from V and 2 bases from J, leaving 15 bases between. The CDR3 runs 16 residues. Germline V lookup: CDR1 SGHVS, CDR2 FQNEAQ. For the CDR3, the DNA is TGTGCCAGCAGCCTCGGACATCCCCTCAACACCGGGGAGCTGTTTTTT. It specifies CASSLGHPLNTGELFF. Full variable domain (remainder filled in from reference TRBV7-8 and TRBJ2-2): GAGVSQSPRYKVAKRGQDVALRCDPISGHVSLFWYQQALGQGPEFLTYFQNEAQLDKSGLPSDRFFAERPEGSVSTLKIQRTQQEDSAVYLCASSLGHPLNTGELFFGEGSRLTVL.

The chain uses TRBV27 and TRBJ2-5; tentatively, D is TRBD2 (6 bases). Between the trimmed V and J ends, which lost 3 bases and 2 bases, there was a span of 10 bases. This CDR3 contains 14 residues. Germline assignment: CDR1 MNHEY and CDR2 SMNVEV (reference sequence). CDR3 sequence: CASSLGRGQETQYF. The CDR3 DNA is TGTGCCAGCAGTTTGGGACGGGGGCAAGAGACCCAGTACTTC.

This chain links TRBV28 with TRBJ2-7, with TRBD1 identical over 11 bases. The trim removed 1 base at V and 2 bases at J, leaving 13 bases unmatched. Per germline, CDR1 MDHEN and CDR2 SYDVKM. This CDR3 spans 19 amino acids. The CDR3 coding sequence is TGTGCCAGCAGTTTATTAATATGGGCCGGGACAGGGGGTACCTACGAGCAGTACTTC. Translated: CASSLLIWAGTGGTYEQYF.

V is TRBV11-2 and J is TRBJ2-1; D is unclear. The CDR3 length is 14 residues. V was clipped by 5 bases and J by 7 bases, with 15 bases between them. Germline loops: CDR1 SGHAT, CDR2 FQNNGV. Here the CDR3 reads CASSASFAVNEQFF. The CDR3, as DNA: TGTGCCAGCAGCGCCTCCTTTGCGGTTAATGAGCAGTTCTTC.

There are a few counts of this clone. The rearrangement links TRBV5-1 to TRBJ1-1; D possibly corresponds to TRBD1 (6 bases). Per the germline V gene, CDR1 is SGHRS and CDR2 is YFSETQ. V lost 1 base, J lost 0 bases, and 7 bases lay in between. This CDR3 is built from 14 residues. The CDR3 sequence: CASSLQGMNTEAFF. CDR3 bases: TGCGCCAGCAGCTTGCAGGGGATGAACACTGAAGCTTTCTTT.

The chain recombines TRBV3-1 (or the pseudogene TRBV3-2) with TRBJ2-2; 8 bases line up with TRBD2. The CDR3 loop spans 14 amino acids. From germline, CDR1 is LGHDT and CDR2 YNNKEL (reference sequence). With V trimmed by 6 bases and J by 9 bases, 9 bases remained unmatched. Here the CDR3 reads CASRPAGGQRELFF. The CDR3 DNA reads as TGTGCCAGCAGGCCGGCGGGGGGCCAGCGGGAGCTGTTTTTT.

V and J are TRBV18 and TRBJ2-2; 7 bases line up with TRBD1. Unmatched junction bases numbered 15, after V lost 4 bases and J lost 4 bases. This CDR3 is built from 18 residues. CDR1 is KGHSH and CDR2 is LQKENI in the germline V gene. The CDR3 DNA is TGTGCCAGCTCACTACGCCGCCCCGACAGGGCAAGCACCGGGGAGCTGTTTTTT. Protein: CASSLRRPDRASTGELFF.

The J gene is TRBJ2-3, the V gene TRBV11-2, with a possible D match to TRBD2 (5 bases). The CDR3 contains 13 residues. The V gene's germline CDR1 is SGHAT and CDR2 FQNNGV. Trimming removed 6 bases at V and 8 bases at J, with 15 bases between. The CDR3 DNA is TGTGCCAGCAGGGTCCGGGAACATGGTACGCAGTATTTT. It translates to CASRVREHGTQYF.

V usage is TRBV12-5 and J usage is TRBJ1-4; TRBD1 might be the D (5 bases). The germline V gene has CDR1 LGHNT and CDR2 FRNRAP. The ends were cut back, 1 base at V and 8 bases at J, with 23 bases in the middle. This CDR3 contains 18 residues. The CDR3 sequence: CASGLGQGNVQLSEKLFF. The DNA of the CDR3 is TGTGCTAGTGGTTTGGGGCAGGGCAACGTGCAACTATCGGAAAAACTGTTTTTT.

For the CDR3, the DNA is TGTGCCAGCAGCCAAAGACGCCCAGGGGGTCAAGATACGCAGTATTTT. Amino acid sequence: CASSQRRPGGQDTQYF. This chain links TRBV4-2 with TRBJ2-3; TRBD1 matches 7 bases. The germline gives CDR1 LGHNA, CDR2 YNFKEQ. Unmatched junction bases numbered 10, after V lost 2 bases and J lost 5 bases. The CDR3 has 16 amino acids.